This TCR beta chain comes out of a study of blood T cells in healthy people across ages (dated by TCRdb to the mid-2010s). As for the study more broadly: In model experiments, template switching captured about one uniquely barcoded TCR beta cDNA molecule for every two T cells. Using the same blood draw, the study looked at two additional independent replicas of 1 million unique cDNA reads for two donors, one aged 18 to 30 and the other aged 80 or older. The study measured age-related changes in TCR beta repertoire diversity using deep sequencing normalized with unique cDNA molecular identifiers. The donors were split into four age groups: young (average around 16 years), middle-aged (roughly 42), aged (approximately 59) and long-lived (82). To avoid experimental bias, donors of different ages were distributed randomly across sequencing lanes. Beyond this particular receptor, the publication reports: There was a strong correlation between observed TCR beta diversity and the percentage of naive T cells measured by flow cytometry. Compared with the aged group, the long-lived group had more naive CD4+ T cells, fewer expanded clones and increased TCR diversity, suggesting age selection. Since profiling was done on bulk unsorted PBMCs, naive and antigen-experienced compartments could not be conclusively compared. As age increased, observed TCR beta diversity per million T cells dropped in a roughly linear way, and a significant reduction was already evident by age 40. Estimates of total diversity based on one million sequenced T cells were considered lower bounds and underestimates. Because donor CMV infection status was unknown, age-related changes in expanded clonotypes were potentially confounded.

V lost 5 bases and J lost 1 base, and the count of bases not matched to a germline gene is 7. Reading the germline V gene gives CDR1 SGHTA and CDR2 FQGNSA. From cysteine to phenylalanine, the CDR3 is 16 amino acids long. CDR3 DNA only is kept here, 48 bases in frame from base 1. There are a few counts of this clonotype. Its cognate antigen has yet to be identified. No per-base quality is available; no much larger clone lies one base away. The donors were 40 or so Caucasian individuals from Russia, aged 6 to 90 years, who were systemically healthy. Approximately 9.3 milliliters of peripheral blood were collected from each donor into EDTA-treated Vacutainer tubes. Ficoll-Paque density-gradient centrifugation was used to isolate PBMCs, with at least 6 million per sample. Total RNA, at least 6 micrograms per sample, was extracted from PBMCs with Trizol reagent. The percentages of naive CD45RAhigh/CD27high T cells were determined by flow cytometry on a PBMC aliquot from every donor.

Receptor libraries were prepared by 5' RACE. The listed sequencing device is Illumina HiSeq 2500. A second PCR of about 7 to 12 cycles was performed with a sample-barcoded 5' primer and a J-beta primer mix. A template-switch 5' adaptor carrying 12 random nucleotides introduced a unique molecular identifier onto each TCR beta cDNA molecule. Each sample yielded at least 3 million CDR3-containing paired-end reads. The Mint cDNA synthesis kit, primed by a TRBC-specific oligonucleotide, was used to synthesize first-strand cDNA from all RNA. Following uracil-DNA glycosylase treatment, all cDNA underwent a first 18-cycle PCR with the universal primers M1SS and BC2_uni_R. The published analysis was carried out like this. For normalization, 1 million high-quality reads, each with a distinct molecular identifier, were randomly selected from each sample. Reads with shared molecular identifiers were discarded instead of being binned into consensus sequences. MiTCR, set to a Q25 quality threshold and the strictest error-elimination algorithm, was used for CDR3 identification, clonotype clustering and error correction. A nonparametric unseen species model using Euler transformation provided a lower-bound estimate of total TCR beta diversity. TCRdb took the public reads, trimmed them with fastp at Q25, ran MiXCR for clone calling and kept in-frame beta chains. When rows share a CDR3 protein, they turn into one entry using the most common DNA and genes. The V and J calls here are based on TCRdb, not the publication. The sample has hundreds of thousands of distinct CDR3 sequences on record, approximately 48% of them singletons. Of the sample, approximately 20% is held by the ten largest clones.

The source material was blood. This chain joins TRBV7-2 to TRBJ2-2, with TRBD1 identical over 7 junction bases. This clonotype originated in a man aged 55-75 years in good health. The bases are TGTGCCAGCAGCCCCTCTGGGACAGTGAACACCGGGGAGCTGTTTTTT. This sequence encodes CASSPSGTVNTGELFF.